This TCR beta chain comes out of a study of identical twins. As to this clonotype: What it binds is unknown.

V dropped 7 bases and J dropped 6 bases, with 15 bases sitting between them. The CDR3 totals 14 residues. Study-wide points: When twins shared out-of-frame alpha sequences, those sequences had excess low generation probability. High-abundance cord blood beta clonotypes had fewer insertions; memory repertoires showed none.

TCRdb reprocessed the 5' RACE reads with MiXCR, giving one entry per CDR3 protein. The sample contains 500,000 or so distinct CDR3 sequences, roughly a fifth of which appear only once. The data were also submitted as part of a second study, on T cells expressing NK-cell markers. From that report: Among eight sequenced donors, seven carried HCMV seropositivity while one was seronegative.

This receptor was identified in a woman between 18 and 29 years old in good health. The V and J genes are TRBV12-3 or TRBV12-4 and TRBJ2-2; perhaps D is TRBD1 or TRBD2 (5 bases each). Sequencing input: CD4+ T cells sorted from blood. CDR3 coding DNA: TGTGCCAGCACCCTCGCAGGGACCGCCGGGGAGCTGTTTTTT. Its translation: CASTLAGTAGELFF.